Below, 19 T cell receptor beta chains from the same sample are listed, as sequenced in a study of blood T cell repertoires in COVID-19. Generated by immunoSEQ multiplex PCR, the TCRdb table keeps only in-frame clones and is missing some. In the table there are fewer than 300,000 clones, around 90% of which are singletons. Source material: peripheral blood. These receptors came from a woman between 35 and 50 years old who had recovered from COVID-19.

This CDR3 reads CASSLLPGQSSNQPQHF. CDR3 in DNA: TGTGCCAGCAGCTTACTACCGGGACAGAGTAGCAATCAGCCCCAGCATTTT. V usage is TRBV7-8 and J usage is TRBJ1-5, with 7 bases aligning to TRBD1. The CDR3 spans 17 residues. V shed 2 bases, J shed 0 bases, and the junction held 7 bases outside the gene matches. The germline V gene encodes CDR1 SGHVS and CDR2 FQNEAQ.

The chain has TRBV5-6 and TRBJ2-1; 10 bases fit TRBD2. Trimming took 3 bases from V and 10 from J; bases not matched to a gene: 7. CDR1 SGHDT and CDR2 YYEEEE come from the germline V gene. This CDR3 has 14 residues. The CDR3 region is CASSSLAGAWEQFF. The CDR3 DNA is TGTGCCAGCAGCTCCCTAGCGGGAGCATGGGAGCAGTTCTTC.

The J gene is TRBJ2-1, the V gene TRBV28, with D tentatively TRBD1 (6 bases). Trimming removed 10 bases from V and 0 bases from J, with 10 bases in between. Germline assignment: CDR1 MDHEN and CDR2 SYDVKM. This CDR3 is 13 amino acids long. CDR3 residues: CATQGGSYNEQFF. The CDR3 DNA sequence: TGTGCCACCCAAGGGGGCTCCTACAATGAGCAGTTCTTC.

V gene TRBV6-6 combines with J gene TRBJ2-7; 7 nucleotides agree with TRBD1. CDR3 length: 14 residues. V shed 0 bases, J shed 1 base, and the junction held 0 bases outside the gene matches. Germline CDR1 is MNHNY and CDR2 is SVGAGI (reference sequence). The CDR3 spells CASSYSDRSYEQYV. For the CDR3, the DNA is TGTGCCAGCAGTTACTCGGACAGGTCCTACGAGCAGTACGTC.

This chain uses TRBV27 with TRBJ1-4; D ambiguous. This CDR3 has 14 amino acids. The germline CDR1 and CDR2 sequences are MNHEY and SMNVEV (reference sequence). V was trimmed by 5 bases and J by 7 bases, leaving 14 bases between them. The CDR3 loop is CASSPVGTVEKLFF. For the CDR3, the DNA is TGTGCCAGCAGTCCCGTCGGTACCGTTGAAAAACTGTTTTTT. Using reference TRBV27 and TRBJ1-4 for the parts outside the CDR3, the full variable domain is EAQVTQNPRYLITVTGKKLTVTCSQNMNHEYMSWYRQDPGLGLRQIYYSMNVEVTDKGDVPEGYKVSRKEKRNFPLILESPSPNQTSLYFCASSPVGTVEKLFFGSGTQLSVL.

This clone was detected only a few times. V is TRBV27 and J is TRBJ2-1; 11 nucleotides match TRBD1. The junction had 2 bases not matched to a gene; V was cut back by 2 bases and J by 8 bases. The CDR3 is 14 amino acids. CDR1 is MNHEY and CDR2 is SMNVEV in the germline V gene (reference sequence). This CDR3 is CASSLRDRGYEQFF. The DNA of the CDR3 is TGTGCCAGCAGTTTAAGGGACAGGGGGTATGAGCAGTTCTTC.

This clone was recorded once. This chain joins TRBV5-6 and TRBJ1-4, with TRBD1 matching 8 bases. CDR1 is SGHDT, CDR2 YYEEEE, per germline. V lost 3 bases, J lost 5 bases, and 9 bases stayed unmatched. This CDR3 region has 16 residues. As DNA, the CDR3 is TGTGCCAGCAGCTGGGGACAGGTGGTAGGGAATGAAAAACTGTTTTTT. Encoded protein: CASSWGQVVGNEKLFF.

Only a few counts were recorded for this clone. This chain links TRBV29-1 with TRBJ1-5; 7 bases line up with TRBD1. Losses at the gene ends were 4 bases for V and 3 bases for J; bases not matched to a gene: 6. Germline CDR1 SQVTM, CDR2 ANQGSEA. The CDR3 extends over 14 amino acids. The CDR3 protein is CSVAEGAPNQPQHF. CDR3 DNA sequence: TGCAGCGTTGCGGAGGGGGCGCCCAATCAGCCCCAGCATTTT.

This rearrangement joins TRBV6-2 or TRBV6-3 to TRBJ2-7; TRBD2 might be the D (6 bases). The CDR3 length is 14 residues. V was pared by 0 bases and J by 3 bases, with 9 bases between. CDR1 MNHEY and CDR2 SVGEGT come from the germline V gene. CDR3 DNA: TGTGCCAGCAGTTACTCTAGCGGCAACTACGAGCAGTACTTC. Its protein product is CASSYSSGNYEQYF.

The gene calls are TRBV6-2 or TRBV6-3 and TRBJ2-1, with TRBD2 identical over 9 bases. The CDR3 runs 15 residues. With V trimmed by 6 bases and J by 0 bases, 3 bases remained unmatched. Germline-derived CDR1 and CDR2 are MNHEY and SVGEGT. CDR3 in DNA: TGTGCCAGCAGCTTAGCGGGGGCCTCCTACAATGAGCAGTTCTTC. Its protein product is CASSLAGASYNEQFF.

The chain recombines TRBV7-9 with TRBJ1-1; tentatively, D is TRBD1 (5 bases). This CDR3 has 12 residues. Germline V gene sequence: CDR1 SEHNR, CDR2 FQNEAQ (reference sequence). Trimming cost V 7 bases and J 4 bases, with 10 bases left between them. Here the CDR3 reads CASTPGGTEAFF. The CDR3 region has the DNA TGTGCCAGCACCCCGGGGGGCACTGAAGCTTTCTTT.

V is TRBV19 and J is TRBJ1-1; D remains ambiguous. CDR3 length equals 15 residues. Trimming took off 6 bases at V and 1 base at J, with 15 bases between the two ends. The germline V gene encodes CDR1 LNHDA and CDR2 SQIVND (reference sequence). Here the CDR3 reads CASSITSTGNTEAFF. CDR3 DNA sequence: TGTGCCAGTAGCATTACCTCTACTGGGAACACTGAAGCTTTCTTT.

CDR3 nucleotide sequence: TGTGCCAGTAGTACCCTAGCGGGAGGGCCTGAGCTGTTTTTT. Protein product: CASSTLAGGPELFF. The chain has TRBV19 and TRBJ2-2, with 12 bases identical to TRBD2. Germline V gene sequence: CDR1 LNHDA, CDR2 SQIVND (reference sequence). This CDR3 is 14 amino acids long. The trim removed 4 bases at V and 11 bases at J, leaving 5 bases unmatched.

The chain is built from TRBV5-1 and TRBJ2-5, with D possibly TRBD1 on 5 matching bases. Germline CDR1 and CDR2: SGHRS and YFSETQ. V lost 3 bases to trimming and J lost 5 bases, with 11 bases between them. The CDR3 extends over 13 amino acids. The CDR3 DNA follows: TGCGCCAGCAGCTCCAGGGCCCCGGAGACCCAGTACTTC. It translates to CASSSRAPETQYF.

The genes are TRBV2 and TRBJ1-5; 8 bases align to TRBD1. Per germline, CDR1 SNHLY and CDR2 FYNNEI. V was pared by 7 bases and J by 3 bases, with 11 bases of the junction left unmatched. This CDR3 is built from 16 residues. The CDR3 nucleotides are TGTGCCAGCACTAGCTTCCTGGACAGGGCCAATCAGCCCCAGCATTTT. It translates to CASTSFLDRANQPQHF.

Written as DNA, the CDR3 is TGTGCCTGGAGTGTACGCAGGGAGGCCGGGGAGCAGTACTTC. It is translated as CAWSVRREAGEQYF. The V call is TRBV30, the J call TRBJ2-7, with D possibly being TRBD2 (6 bases). Germline lookup yields CDR1 GTSNPN and CDR2 SVGIG (reference sequence). The CDR3 runs to 14 residues. V lost 0 bases, J lost 7 bases, and 16 bases lay in between. The full variable domain, its missing parts supplied by reference TRBV30 and TRBJ2-7, is SQTIHQWPATLVQPVGSPLSLECTVEGTSNPNLYWYRQAAGRGLQLLFYSVGIGQISSEVPQNLSASRPQDRQFILSSKKLLLSDSGFYLCAWSVRREAGEQYFGPGTRLTVT.

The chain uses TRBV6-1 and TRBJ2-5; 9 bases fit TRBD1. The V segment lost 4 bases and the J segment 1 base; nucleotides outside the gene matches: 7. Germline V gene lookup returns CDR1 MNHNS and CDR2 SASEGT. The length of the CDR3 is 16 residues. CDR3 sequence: CASSAGTGFRQETQYF. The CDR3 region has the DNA TGTGCCAGCAGTGCAGGGACAGGGTTCCGCCAAGAGACCCAGTACTTC.

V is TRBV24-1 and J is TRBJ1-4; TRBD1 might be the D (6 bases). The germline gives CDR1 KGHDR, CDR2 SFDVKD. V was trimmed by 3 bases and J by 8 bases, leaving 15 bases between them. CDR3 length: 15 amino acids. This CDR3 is CATSDGGVGGEKLFF. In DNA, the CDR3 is TGTGCCACCAGTGATGGGGGCGTAGGTGGAGAAAAACTGTTTTTT.

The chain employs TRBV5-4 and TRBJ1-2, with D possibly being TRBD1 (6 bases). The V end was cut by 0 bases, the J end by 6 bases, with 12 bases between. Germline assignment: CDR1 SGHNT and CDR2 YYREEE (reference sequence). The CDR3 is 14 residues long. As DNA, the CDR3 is TGTGCCAGCAGCTTGGTGACCCAGGGGAATGGCTACACCTTC. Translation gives CASSLVTQGNGYTF.